The 9 T cell receptor beta chains below were found in one sample sequenced in a study of cytomegalovirus exposure and HLA in healthy donors. Only in-frame clones appear in the TCRdb table, and some are missing; sequencing was by immunoSEQ multiplex PCR. The table lists about 180,000 clones, 85% of them singletons. The sequencing input was PBMCs. These receptors came from a man between 18 and 29 years old in good health and CMV-seropositive.

V is TRBV6-7 and J is TRBJ2-4, with D maybe TRBD2 (5 bases). TRBV6-7 carries the ORF label, with uncertain function. Between the trimmed V and J ends, which lost 0 bases and 0 bases, there was a span of 9 bases. The CDR3 is 16 amino acids. The CDR3 region has the DNA TGTGCCAGCAGTTACTCAGAGCGGTTAGCCAAAAACATTCAGTACTTC. It yields the protein CASSYSERLAKNIQYF.

CDR3 nucleotide sequence: TGTGCCAGCAGCTCTACCGGGACAGCGAACACCGGGGAGCTGTTTTTT. It is translated as CASSSTGTANTGELFF. The rearrangement joins TRBV5-4 to TRBJ2-2, with 7 bases that match TRBD1. J gave up 0 bases and V 3 bases, and 5 bases lay outside the gene matches. Per germline, CDR1 SGHNT and CDR2 YYREEE (reference sequence). The CDR3 is 16 residues long.

The rearrangement uses TRBV6-1 and TRBJ2-7; D unresolved. This CDR3 region has 12 residues. Trimming took off 7 bases at V and 2 bases at J, with 9 bases between the two ends. Germline-derived CDR1 and CDR2 are MNHNS and SASEGT. The CDR3 protein is CASIPHPYEQYF. CDR3 bases: TGTGCCAGCATTCCCCATCCCTACGAGCAGTACTTC.

The CDR3 bases are TGTGCCAGCAGCTCCCGGGGTCGCGGGACTAGCGACCTACGGGGACAAGAGACCCAGTACTTC. Translating it yields CASSSRGRGTSDLRGQETQYF. This rearrangement joins TRBV7-6 to TRBJ2-5, with 10 bases aligning to TRBD2. Germline V gives CDR1 SGHVS, CDR2 FNYEAQ. The CDR3 has 21 residues. J gave up 2 bases and V 4 bases, and 22 bases lay outside the gene matches.

The V call is TRBV9, the J call TRBJ2-3, with D perhaps matching TRBD2 (6 bases). Between the trimmed V and J ends, which lost 1 base and 6 bases, there was a span of 21 bases. Germline V gene sequence: CDR1 SGDLS, CDR2 YYNGEE. The CDR3 spans 17 residues. CDR3 nucleotide sequence: TGTGCCAGCAGCGTATCCCCCGGGACGCTTGGGGGGGATACGCAGTATTTT. Its protein is CASSVSPGTLGGDTQYF. Using reference TRBV9 and TRBJ2-3 for the parts outside the CDR3, the full variable domain is DSGVTQTPKHLITATGQRVTLRCSPRSGDLSVYWYQQSLDQGLQFLIQYYNGEERAKGNILERFSAQQFPDLHSELNLSSLELGDSALYFCASSVSPGTLGGDTQYFGPGTRLTVL.

This clone appeared a single time. The V and J genes are TRBV9 and TRBJ2-1, with D possibly matching TRBD1 (5 bases). Germline CDR1 is SGDLS and CDR2 is YYNGEE. The CDR3 consists of 15 residues. Trimming pared 0 bases from V and 4 bases from J, leaving 11 bases between. The CDR3 loop is CASSVVGQEYNEQFF. CDR3 nucleotides: TGTGCCAGCAGCGTAGTTGGACAAGAGTACAATGAGCAGTTCTTC.

The V gene is TRBV6-5, the J gene TRBJ1-4, with 10 bases that match TRBD1. Trimming cost V 10 bases and J 8 bases; bases outside gene matches: 4. Germline CDR1 is MNHEY and CDR2 is SVGAGI. The CDR3 spans 12 residues. The CDR3 reads CATGTGEEKLFF. DNA for the CDR3: TGTGCCACCGGGACAGGGGAAGAAAAACTGTTTTTT.

This chain uses TRBV5-8 with TRBJ2-2, with 13 bases aligning to TRBD2. Germline V gene lookup returns CDR1 SGHTS and CDR2 YDEGEE. There are 17 residues in the CDR3. Germline trimming cut 4 bases from V and 2 bases from J; bases unmatched to any gene: 5. CDR3: CASSVGLAGINTGELFF. As DNA, the CDR3 is TGTGCCAGCAGCGTGGGACTAGCGGGGATTAACACCGGGGAGCTGTTTTTT.

The V call is TRBV19, the J call TRBJ1-1; D gene unclear. The CDR3 covers 13 residues. The V end was cut by 5 bases, the J end by 8 bases, with 15 bases between. Germline loops: CDR1 LNHDA, CDR2 SQIVND (reference sequence). CDR3 in amino acids: CASSGGVGLEAFF. The CDR3 coding sequence is TGTGCCAGTAGTGGAGGCGTTGGGTTAGAAGCTTTCTTT. Using reference TRBV19 and TRBJ1-1 for the parts outside the CDR3, the full variable domain is DGGITQSPKYLFRKEGQNVTLSCEQNLNHDAMYWYRQDPGQGLRLIYYSQIVNDFQKGDIAEGYSVSREKKESFPLTVTSAQKNPTAFYLCASSGGVGLEAFFGQGTRLTVV.